One and the same sample provided the 22 T cell receptor beta chains below, sequenced in a study of cytomegalovirus exposure and HLA in healthy donors. PCR was performed using 60 Vbeta and 13 Jbeta primers. TCRdb's copy holds only in-frame clones and misses some; the assay was immunoSEQ multiplex PCR. The sample yields 110,000 or so clones, over 70% seen once. The specimen sequenced was PBMCs. All receptors come from a woman in her forties in good health and CMV-seropositive.

The gene calls are TRBV27 and TRBJ2-1; the match to TRBD2 covers 13 bases. CDR3 length: 17 amino acids. The ends lost 3 bases at V and 2 bases at J; junction bases unmatched: 4. Germline-derived CDR1 and CDR2 are MNHEY and SMNVEV (reference sequence). CDR3 DNA: TGTGCCAGCAGTTTCATGGGACTAGCGGGACCCTACAATGAGCAGTTCTTC. Protein: CASSFMGLAGPYNEQFF.

The chain is built from TRBV29-1 and TRBJ1-1, with D tentatively TRBD1 (5 bases). The V gene's germline CDR1 is SQVTM and CDR2 ANQGSEA. This CDR3 region has 12 residues. With 8 bases removed from V and 1 base from J, the gap between germline ends came to 11 bases. In nucleotides, the CDR3 is TGCAGCTCAGGGTTAGGGAACACTGAAGCTTTCTTT. Residues: CSSGLGNTEAFF.

This clone showed up just once. The V and J genes are TRBV2 and TRBJ1-5, with D perhaps matching TRBD1 (6 bases). Germline CDR1 SNHLY, CDR2 FYNNEI. CDR3 length: 14 amino acids. Deletions cut 9 bases from V and 2 bases from J, with 14 bases between. CDR3 nucleotides: TGTGCCAGACAGGGAAGGGATCGCAATCAGCCCCAGCATTTT. Amino acids: CARQGRDRNQPQHF. The whole variable domain, filled in from reference TRBV2 and TRBJ1-5, reads EPEVTQTPSHQVTQMGQEVILRCVPISNHLYFYWYRQILGQKVEFLVSFYNNEISEKSEIFDDQFSVERPDGSNFTLKIRSTKLEDSAMYFCARQGRDRNQPQHFGDGTRLSIL.

The V and J genes are TRBV5-1 and TRBJ2-3, with 10 bases matching TRBD1. V was clipped by 0 bases and J by 4 bases; unmatched bases: 5. The germline V gene has CDR1 SGHRS and CDR2 YFSETQ. The CDR3 is 16 residues long. CDR3 nucleotide sequence: TGCGCCAGCAGCTTGGAGGGACAGGGGACGGCAGATACGCAGTATTTT. Protein product: CASSLEGQGTADTQYF.

This chain joins TRBV5-4 and TRBJ2-5; TRBD2 aligns across 9 bases. Germline V gives CDR1 SGHNT, CDR2 YYREEE (reference sequence). This CDR3 contains 15 residues. After removal of 1 base from V and 9 bases from J, the junction contained 10 bases not matched to a gene. The CDR3 DNA reads as TGTGCCAGCAGCTTGAATAGCGGGGGACGTGGGGCCCAGTACTTC. Translating it yields CASSLNSGGRGAQYF.

Details on this clone: Sequence at one end of the junction differs from germline and may be a read error. The rearrangement uses TRBV7-9 and TRBJ1-4; D uncertain. Germline CDR1 is SEHNR and CDR2 is FQNEAQ (reference sequence). This CDR3 comprises 17 residues. CDR3 DNA sequence: TGTTCCAGCAGCTTAAGGCAGGTTTCGGCAACTAATGAAAAACTGTTTTTT. Protein sequence: CSSSLRQVSATNEKLFF.

This clone turned up a few times. The chain has TRBV4-2 and TRBJ2-3; 13 nucleotides align to TRBD2. CDR1 and CDR2 from the germline V gene are LGHNA and YNFKEQ. This CDR3 has 18 amino acids. V shed 0 bases and J 9 bases; nucleotides not matched to a gene: 12. CDR3 nucleotides: TGTGCCAGCAGCCAAGAGGGTGGGACTAGCGGGAAAATTAGGACGCAGTATTTT. Its translation: CASSQEGGTSGKIRTQYF.

The chain combines TRBV7-9 with TRBJ1-2, with a weak D call TRBD1 (6 bases). The V end lost 4 bases, the J end lost 8 bases, and 14 bases lay between the germline ends. This CDR3 is built from 13 residues. Germline V gene lookup returns CDR1 SEHNR and CDR2 FQNEAQ (reference sequence). Here the CDR3 reads CASSSDRYQGYTF. CDR3 nucleotides: TGTGCCAGCAGCTCTGACAGGTATCAGGGCTACACCTTC.

The chain uses TRBV6-1 and TRBJ2-7, with D possibly TRBD1 on 6 matching bases. In germline, CDR1 is MNHNS, CDR2 SASEGT. V was cut by 2 bases and J by 7 bases, with 12 bases left in between. The CDR3 consists of 13 residues. CDR3: CASSERDIREQYF. The DNA for the CDR3 is TGTGCCAGCAGTGAACGGGACATACGGGAGCAGTACTTC.

CDR3 DNA: TGCAGCGCGGGGACTGCCTATGGCTACACCTTC. It encodes CSAGTAYGYTF. The chain uses TRBV29-1 and TRBJ1-2, with a tentative D call TRBD1 (5 bases). V gave up 7 bases and J gave up 4 bases, with 10 bases separating them. CDR3 length equals 11 residues. CDR1 is SQVTM, CDR2 ANQGSEA, per germline.

The chain couples TRBV9 to TRBJ2-7; tentative D call: TRBD1 (6 bases). From germline, CDR1 is SGDLS and CDR2 YYNGEE. Deletions cut 4 bases from V and 3 bases from J, with 14 bases between. The CDR3 is 14 amino acids. The CDR3 DNA follows: TGTGCCAGCAGCCCTCCGGGACACCTCTACGAGCAGTACTTC. Protein: CASSPPGHLYEQYF.

The chain links TRBV27 to TRBJ2-5, with D maybe TRBD1 (5 bases). Trimming removed 3 bases from V and 10 bases from J, with 9 bases in between. The germline gives CDR1 MNHEY, CDR2 SMNVEV (reference sequence). The CDR3 length is 11 residues. CDR3 protein: CASSFKGIQYF. The CDR3 DNA sequence: TGTGCCAGCAGTTTTAAGGGGATCCAGTACTTC.

This rearrangement joins TRBV7-2 to TRBJ2-2, with TRBD1 as a possible D gene (5 bases). CDR3 length equals 16 residues. Deletions cut 1 base from V and 2 bases from J, with 11 bases between. CDR1 is SGHTA, CDR2 FQGNSA, per germline. Here the CDR3 reads CASSLVVTANTGELFF. CDR3 DNA: TGTGCCAGCAGCTTAGTCGTGACAGCTAACACCGGGGAGCTGTTTTTT.

The chain has TRBV9 and TRBJ1-3; possibly TRBD1 for D (6 bases). Trimming shortened V by 3 bases and J by 2 bases, and 12 bases separated the two germline ends. CDR1 is SGDLS and CDR2 is YYNGEE in the germline V gene. The CDR3 is 15 amino acids. CDR3 nucleotide sequence: TGTGCCAGCAGCGGGGAGGGGACACCTGGAAACACCATATATTTT. This gives the protein CASSGEGTPGNTIYF.

The V call is TRBV5-4, the J call TRBJ2-3; D might be TRBD2 (6 bases). Between the trimmed V and J ends, which lost 4 bases and 2 bases, there was a span of 14 bases. The CDR3 totals 15 residues. The germline gives CDR1 SGHNT, CDR2 YYREEE (reference sequence). This CDR3 is CASSLGLSNTDTQYF. The CDR3 nucleotides are TGTGCCAGCAGCCTGGGACTCTCAAACACAGATACGCAGTATTTT.

V gene TRBV5-4 combines with J gene TRBJ2-7; TRBD1 agrees at 7 bases. The CDR3 has 14 amino acids. The V and J ends lost 4 bases and 0 bases, in that order; junction bases with no gene match: 4. Germline V gene sequence: CDR1 SGHNT, CDR2 YYREEE (reference sequence). The CDR3 bases are TGTGCCAGCAGCCCCCGGGACAGCTCCTACGAGCAGTACTTC. Its translation is CASSPRDSSYEQYF.

This clone was counted only a few times. The CDR3 coding sequence is TGTGCCAGCAGCACGACTAGCGGGAGTTTAACCGGGGAGCTGTTTTTT. This sequence encodes CASSTTSGSLTGELFF. The rearrangement uses TRBV9 and TRBJ2-2; 12 bases are a match to TRBD2. This CDR3 region has 16 residues. The ends lost 4 bases at V and 5 bases at J; junction bases unmatched: 6. Germline CDR1 and CDR2: SGDLS and YYNGEE.

The V call is TRBV5-1, the J call TRBJ1-1; 9 bases align to TRBD1. This CDR3 is 18 amino acids long. Germline CDR1 reads SGHRS; CDR2 reads YFSETQ. The V gene end was trimmed by 0 bases and the J gene end by 4 bases; junction bases not matched to a gene: 13. The CDR3 region is CASSLGGQGGRGSTEAFF. The CDR3 DNA reads as TGCGCCAGCAGCTTGGGGGGACAGGGAGGAAGAGGGAGCACTGAAGCTTTCTTT.

This clone was found a few times. The chain has TRBV11-3 and TRBJ2-6; D is uncertain. Deletions cut 0 bases from V and 0 bases from J, with 6 bases between. The CDR3 is 16 amino acids. Per germline, CDR1 SGHNT and CDR2 YENEEA. DNA of the CDR3: TGTGCCAGCAGCTTAGACGGTACCTCTGGGGCCAACGTCCTGACTTTC. The encoded protein is CASSLDGTSGANVLTF.

The chain joins TRBV5-6 to TRBJ2-7; 8 positions agree with TRBD1. The CDR3 covers 14 residues. The junction had 4 bases not matched to a gene; V was cut back by 2 bases and J by 3 bases. CDR1 is SGHDT, CDR2 YYEEEE, per germline. The CDR3 DNA is TGTGCCAGCAGCTTCGGACAGGGTGTCTACGAGCAGTACTTC. Protein sequence: CASSFGQGVYEQYF.

The chain joins TRBV27 to TRBJ1-2; weak D call: TRBD1 (5 bases). This CDR3 spans 15 amino acids. Germline values: CDR1 MNHEY, CDR2 SMNVEV (reference sequence). Trimming removed 5 bases at V and 4 bases at J, with 17 bases between. This CDR3 is CASSPWEGRGYGYTF. For the CDR3, the DNA is TGTGCCAGCAGTCCCTGGGAGGGGAGGGGCTATGGCTACACCTTC.

The V and J genes are TRBV4-1 and TRBJ2-1; 13 bases map to TRBD2. The CDR3 totals 17 residues. The trim removed 1 base at V and 9 bases at J, leaving 9 bases unmatched. CDR1 and CDR2 (germline): MGHRA, YSYEKL. CDR3: CASSQGLLAGGPLEQFF. DNA of the CDR3: TGCGCCAGCAGCCAAGGACTACTAGCGGGGGGGCCACTTGAGCAGTTCTTC.